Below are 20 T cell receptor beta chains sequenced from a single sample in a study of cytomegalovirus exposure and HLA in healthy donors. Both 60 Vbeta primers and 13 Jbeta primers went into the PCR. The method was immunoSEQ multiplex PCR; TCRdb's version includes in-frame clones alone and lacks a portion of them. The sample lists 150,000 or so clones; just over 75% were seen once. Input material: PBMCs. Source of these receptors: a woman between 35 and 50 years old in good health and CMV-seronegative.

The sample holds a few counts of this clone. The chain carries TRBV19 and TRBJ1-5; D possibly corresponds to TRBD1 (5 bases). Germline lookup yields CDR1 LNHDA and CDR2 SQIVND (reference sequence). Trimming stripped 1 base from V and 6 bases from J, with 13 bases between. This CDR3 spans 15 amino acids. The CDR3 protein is CASSIGQLGSQPQHF. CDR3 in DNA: TGTGCCAGTAGTATAGGACAGTTGGGAAGTCAGCCCCAGCATTTT.

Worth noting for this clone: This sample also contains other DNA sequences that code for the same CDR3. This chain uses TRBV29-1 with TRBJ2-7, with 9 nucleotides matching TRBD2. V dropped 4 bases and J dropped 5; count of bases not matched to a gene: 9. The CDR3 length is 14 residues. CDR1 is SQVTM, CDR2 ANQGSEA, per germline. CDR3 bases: TGCAGCGTTGGAGAGGCGGGAGGGCCACACGAGCAGTACTTC. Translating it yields CSVGEAGGPHEQYF.

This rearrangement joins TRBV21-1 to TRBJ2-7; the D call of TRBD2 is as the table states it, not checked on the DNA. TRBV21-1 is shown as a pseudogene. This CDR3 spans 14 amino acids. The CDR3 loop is CASSKGPGAYEQYF. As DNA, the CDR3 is TGTGCCAGCAGCAAAGGGCCGGGAGCCTACGAGCAGTACTTC.

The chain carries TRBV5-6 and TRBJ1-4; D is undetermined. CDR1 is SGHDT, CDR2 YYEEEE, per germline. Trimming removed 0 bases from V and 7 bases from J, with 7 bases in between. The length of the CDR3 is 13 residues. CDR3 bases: TGTGCCAGCAGCTTGGAAGGGAGTGAAAAACTGTTTTTT. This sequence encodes CASSLEGSEKLFF.

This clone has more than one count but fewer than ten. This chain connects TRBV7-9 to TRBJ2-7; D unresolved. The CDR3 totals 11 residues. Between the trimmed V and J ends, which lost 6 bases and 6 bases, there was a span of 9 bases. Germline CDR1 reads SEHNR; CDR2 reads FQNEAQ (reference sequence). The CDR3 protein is CASRYGSEQYF. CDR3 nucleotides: TGTGCCAGCAGGTACGGGTCCGAGCAGTACTTC.

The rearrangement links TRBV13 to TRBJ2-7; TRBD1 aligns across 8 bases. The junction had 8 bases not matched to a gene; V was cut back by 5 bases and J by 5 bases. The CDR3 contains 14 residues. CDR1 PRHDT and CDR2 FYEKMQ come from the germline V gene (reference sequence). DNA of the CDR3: TGTGCCAGCAGCCCTGGGACAGGTGGCCACGAGCAGTACTTC. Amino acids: CASSPGTGGHEQYF.

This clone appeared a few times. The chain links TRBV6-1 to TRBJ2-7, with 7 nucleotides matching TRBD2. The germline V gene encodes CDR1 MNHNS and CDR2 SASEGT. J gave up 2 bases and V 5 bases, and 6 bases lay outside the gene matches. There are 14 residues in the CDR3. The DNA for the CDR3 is TGTGCCAGCAGTTCTAGCGGAGTCCCCTACGAGCAGTACTTC. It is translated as CASSSSGVPYEQYF.

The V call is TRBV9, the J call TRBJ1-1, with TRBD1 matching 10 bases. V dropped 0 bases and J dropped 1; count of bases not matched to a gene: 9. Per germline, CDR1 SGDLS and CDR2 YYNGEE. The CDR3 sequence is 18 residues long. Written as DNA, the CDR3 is TGTGCCAGCAGCGTAGGTCTTGGGACAGGGGTTAAGAACACTGAAGCTTTCTTT. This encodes CASSVGLGTGVKNTEAFF. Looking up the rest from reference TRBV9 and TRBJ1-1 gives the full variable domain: DSGVTQTPKHLITATGQRVTLRCSPRSGDLSVYWYQQSLDQGLQFLIQYYNGEERAKGNILERFSAQQFPDLHSELNLSSLELGDSALYFCASSVGLGTGVKNTEAFFGQGTRLTVV.

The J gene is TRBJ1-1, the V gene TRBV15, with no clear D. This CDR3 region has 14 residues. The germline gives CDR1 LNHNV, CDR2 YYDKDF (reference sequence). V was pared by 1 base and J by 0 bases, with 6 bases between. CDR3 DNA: TGTGCCACCAGCAGAGCACTGATGAACACTGAAGCTTTCTTT. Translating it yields CATSRALMNTEAFF.

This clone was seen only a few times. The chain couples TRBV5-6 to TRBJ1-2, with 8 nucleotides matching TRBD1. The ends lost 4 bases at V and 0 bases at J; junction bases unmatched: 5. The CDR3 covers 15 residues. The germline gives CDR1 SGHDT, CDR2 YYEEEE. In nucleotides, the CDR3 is TGTGCCAGCAGCCGGGACAGGCTTACTAACTATGGCTACACCTTC. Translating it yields CASSRDRLTNYGYTF.

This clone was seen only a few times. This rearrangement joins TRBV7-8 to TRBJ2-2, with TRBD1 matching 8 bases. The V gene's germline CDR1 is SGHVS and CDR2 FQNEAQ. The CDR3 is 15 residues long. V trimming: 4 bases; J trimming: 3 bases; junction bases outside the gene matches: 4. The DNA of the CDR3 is TGTGCCAGCAGCTCCGGGACAGGCTACACCGGGGAGCTGTTTTTT. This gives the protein CASSSGTGYTGELFF.

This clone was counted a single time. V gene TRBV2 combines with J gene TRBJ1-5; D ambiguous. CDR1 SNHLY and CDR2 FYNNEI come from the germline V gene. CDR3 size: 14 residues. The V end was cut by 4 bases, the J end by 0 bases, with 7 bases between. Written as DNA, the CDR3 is TGTGCCAGCAGTGCAACAGATAGCAATCAGCCCCAGCATTTT. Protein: CASSATDSNQPQHF.

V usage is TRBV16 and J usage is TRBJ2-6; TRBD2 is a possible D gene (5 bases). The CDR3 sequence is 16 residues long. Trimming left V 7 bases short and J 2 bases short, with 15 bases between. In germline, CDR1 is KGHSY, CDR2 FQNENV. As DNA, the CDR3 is TGTGCCAGCACCACTGCGGAGGTCCCTGGGGCCAACGTCCTGACTTTC. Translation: CASTTAEVPGANVLTF.

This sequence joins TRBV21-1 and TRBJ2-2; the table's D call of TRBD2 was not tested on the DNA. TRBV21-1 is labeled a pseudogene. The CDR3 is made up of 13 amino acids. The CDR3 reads CARGLRRAGELFF. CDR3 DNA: TGTGCCAGAGGCCTTAGACGGGCCGGGGAGCTGTTTTTT.

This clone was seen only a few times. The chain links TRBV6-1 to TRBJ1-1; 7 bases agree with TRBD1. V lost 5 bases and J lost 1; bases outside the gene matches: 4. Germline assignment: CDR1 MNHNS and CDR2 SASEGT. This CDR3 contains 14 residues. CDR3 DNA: TGTGCCAGCAGTCCGTACAGGGGGAACACTGAAGCTTTCTTT. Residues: CASSPYRGNTEAFF.

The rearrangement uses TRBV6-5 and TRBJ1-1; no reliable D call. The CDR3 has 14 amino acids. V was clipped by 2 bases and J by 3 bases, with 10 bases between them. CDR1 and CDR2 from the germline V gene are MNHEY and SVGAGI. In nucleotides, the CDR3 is TGTGCCAGCAGTTACCGGCAGCGAGACACTGAAGCTTTCTTT. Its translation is CASSYRQRDTEAFF.

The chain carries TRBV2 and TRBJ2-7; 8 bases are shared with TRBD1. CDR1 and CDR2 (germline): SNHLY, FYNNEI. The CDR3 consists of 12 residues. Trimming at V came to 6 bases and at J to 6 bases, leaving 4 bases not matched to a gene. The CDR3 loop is CASRGDRSEQYF. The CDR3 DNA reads TGTGCCAGCAGAGGGGACAGGAGCGAGCAGTACTTC.

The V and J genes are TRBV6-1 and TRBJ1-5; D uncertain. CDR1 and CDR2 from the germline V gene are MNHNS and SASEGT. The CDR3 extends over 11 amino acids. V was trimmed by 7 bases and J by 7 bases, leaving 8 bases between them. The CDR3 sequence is CASMEQQPQHF. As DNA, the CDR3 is TGTGCCAGCATGGAGCAGCAGCCCCAGCATTTT.

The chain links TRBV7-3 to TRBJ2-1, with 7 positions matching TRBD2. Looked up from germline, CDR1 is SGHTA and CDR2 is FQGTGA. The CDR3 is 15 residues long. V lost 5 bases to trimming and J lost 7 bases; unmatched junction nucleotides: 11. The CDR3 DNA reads TGTGCCAGCAGCCCCTCCACGGGACTACCTAATGAGCAGTTCTTC. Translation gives CASSPSTGLPNEQFF.

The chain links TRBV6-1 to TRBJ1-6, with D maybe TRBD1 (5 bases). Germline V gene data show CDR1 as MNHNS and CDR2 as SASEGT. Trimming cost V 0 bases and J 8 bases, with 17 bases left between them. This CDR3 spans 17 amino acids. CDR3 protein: CASSEAPHGQGDSPLHF. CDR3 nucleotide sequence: TGTGCCAGCAGTGAAGCGCCACATGGCCAAGGGGATTCACCCCTCCACTTT.